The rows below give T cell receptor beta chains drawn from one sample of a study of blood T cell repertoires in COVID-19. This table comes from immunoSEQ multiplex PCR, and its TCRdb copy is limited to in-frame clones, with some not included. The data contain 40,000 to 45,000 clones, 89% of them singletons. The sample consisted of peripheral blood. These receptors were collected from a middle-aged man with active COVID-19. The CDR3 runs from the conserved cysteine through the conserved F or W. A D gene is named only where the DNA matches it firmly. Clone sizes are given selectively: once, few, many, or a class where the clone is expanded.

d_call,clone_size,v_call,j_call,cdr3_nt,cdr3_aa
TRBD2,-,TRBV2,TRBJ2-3,TGTGCCAGCAGTGACCTGGTCCAGATACTAGCGGGAGTTGTTACGCAGTATTTT,CASSDLVQILAGVVTQYF
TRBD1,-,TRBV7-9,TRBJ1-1,TGTGCCAGCAGCCCAACAACAGGGGACACTGAAGCTTTCTTT,CASSPTTGDTEAFF
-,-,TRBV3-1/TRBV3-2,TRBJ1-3,TGTGCCAGCAGCCAAGAAAACAGGGCTGGAAACACCATATATTTT,CASSQENRAGNTIYF
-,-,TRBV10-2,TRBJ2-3,TGCGCCAGCAGTAAGAGCTCCTCCACAGATACGCAGTATTTT,CASSKSSSTDTQYF
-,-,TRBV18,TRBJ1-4,TGTGCCAGCTCACCACGGTTTAGTCCTGCAACTAATGAAAAACTGTTTTTT,CASSPRFSPATNEKLFF
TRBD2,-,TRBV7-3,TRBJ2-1,TGTGCCAGCAGCGCCGGACTAGCGGGAGTTTACAATGAGCAGTTCTTC,CASSAGLAGVYNEQFF
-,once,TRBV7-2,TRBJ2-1,TGTGCCAGCAGCTTAGTTTCTAGCCAACCCAACAATGAGCAGTTCTTC,CASSLVSSQPNNEQFF
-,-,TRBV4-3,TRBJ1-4,TGCGCCAGCAGCCAAGATAGGCCGGGGGCAACTAATGAAAAACTGTTTTTT,CASSQDRPGATNEKLFF
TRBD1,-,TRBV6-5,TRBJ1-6,TGTGCCAGCAGAGACAGGGGTTCCTATAATTCACCCCTCCACTTT,CASRDRGSYNSPLHF
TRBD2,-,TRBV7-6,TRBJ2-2,TGTGCCAGCAGCTTAGCACAGCTATCTACTAGCGGGAGATACACCGGGGAGCTGTTTTTT,CASSLAQLSTSGRYTGELFF
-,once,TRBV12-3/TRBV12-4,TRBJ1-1,TGTGCCAGCAGTTTAACAGGGAGCACTGAAGCTTTCTTT,CASSLTGSTEAFF
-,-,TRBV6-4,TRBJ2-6,TGTGCCAGCAGTGACCCTAGCTCTGGGGCCAACGTCCTGACTTTC,CASSDPSSGANVLTF
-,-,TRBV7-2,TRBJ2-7,TGTGCCAGCAGCGGAAGACTGGCCAAGCAGTACTTC,CASSGRLAKQYF
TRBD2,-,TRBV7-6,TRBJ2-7,TGTGCCAGCAGCTTTTCCGGGACTAGCGACTACGAGCAGTACTTC,CASSFSGTSDYEQYF
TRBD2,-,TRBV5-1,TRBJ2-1,TGCGCCAGCAGCTTGGTGGCTAGCGGGAGCTCCTACAATGAGCAGTTCTTC,CASSLVASGSSYNEQFF
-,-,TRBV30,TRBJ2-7,TGTGCCTGGAGTAGGGGCAGTCGGAATAGCTACGAGCAGTACTTC,CAWSRGSRNSYEQYF
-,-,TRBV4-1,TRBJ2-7,TGCGCCAGCAGCCAAGAAGCGCTAGCTAACCTGGGTTACGAGCAGTACTTC,CASSQEALANLGYEQYF
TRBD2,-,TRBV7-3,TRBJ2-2,TGTGCCAGCAGACTTACTAGCGGACCTTTGAACACCGGGGAGCTGTTTTTT,CASRLTSGPLNTGELFF
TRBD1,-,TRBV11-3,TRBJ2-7,TGTGCCAGCAGCAGCGGGACAGGGGGCGAGCAGTACTTC,CASSSGTGGEQYF
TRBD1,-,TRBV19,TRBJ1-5,TGTGCCAGTTCACAGGGGACACATCAGCCCCAGCATTTT,CASSQGTHQPQHF
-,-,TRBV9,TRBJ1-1,TGTGCCAGCAGTTCCCCCGGCACTGAAGCTTTCTTT,CASSSPGTEAFF
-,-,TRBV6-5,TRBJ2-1,TGTGCCAGCAGCGACACAGGAGAACCCTACAATGAGCAGTTCTTC,CASSDTGEPYNEQFF
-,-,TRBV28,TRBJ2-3,TGTGCCAGCAGTTTACGTGCGGGGCACACAGATACGCAGTATTTT,CASSLRAGHTDTQYF
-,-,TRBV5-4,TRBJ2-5,TGTGCCAGCAGCTCGGGCCCCTTACTAGGAGAGACCCAGTACTTC,CASSSGPLLGETQYF
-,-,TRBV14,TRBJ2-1,TGTGCCAGCAGCCAAGATCTGGCCGGCAGGGAGCAGTTCTTC,CASSQDLAGREQFF
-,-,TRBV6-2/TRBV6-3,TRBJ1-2,TGTGCCAGCAGTTACTCGAACAGATATGGCTACACCTTC,CASSYSNRYGYTF
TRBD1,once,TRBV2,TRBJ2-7,TGTGCCAGCATTCCGGGACAGGGGGCGCGGGAGCAGTACTTC,CASIPGQGAREQYF
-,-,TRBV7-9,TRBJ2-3,TGTGCCAGCAGCTTAGACGGACTACTTAGCACAGATACGCAGTATTTT,CASSLDGLLSTDTQYF
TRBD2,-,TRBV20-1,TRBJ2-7,TGCAGTGCTAGTCCCCGGACTAGCGGGAGAGGAGTGTACGAGCAGTACTTC,CSASPRTSGRGVYEQYF
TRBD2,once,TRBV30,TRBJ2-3,TGTGCCTGGAGGACTAGCGGGAGGCCGTATTTT,CAWRTSGRPYF
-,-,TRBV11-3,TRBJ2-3,TGTGCCAGCAGCTTAGAATGGCGGTCCTTAGGGGGATCGAGCACAGATACGCAGTATTTT,CASSLEWRSLGGSSTDTQYF
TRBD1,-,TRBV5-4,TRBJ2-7,TGTGCCAGCAGCTTGGGGGCACAGGGGGGTTCTCACTACGAGCAGTACTTC,CASSLGAQGGSHYEQYF
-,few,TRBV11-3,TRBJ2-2,TGTGCCAGCAGCTTGGTACCCAGGTCTGGCACCGGGGAGCTGTTTTTT,CASSLVPRSGTGELFF
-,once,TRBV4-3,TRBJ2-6,TGCGCCAGCAGCCAGAGCGGAGCGGCTGGGGCCAACGTCCTGACTTTC,CASSQSGAAGANVLTF
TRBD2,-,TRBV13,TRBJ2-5,TGTGCCAGCAGCCAACTAGCGGATCAAGAGACCCAGTACTTC,CASSQLADQETQYF
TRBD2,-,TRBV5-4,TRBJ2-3,TGTGCCAGCAGCTTCGAGGGACTAGTTAACACAGATACGCAGTATTTT,CASSFEGLVNTDTQYF
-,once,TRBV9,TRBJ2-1,TGTGCCAGCAGCGTATATTTAAATGAGCAGTTCTTC,CASSVYLNEQFF
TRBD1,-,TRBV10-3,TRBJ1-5,TGTGCCATCAGTGACTCTGACAGGGAAAGTCAGCCCCAGCATTTT,CAISDSDRESQPQHF
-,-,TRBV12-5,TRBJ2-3,TGTGCTAGTGGTTTGCTGAGCACAGATACGCAGTATTTT,CASGLLSTDTQYF
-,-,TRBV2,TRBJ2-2,TGTGCCAGCAAATGGGGCGGCACCGGGGAGCTGTTTTTT,CASKWGGTGELFF
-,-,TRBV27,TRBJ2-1,TGTGCCAGCAGTTTCGCTGTCAGCTCCTACAATGAGCAGTTCTTC,CASSFAVSSYNEQFF
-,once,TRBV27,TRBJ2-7,TGTGCCAGCGGCAGGGGAAACGAGCAGTACTTC,CASGRGNEQYF
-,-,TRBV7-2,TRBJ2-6,TGTGCCAGCAGCTCCTTCTCTGGGGCCAACGTCCTGACTTTC,CASSSFSGANVLTF
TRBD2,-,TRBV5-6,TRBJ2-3,TGTGCCAGCAGCATCACTAGCGGAGGTCGCGCAGATACGCAGTATTTT,CASSITSGGRADTQYF
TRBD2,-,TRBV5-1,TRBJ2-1,TGCGCCAGCAGCTTGGTGGGACTAGCGGGAAACGAGCAGTTCTTC,CASSLVGLAGNEQFF
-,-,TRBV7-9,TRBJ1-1,TGTGCCAGCAGCTTAGCCGCGGGGAGGGATACTGAAGCTTTCTTT,CASSLAAGRDTEAFF
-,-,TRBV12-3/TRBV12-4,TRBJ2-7,TGTGCCAGCAGTTTCGGGGAGTCCCGCGAGCAGTACTTC,CASSFGESREQYF
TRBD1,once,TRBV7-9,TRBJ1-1,TGTGCCAGCAGCCTCCGTACAGGGGCGAACACTGAAGCTTTCTTT,CASSLRTGANTEAFF
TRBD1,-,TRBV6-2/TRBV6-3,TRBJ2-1,TGTGCCAGCAACCCGGGACAGGGTCCCTACAATGAGCAGTTCTTC,CASNPGQGPYNEQFF
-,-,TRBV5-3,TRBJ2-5,TGTGCCAGATCCTCAGTGACAGAAAGGAAAGAGACCCAGTACTTC,CARSSVTERKETQYF
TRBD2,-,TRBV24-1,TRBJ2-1,TGTGCCACCAGTGATTGGGGGAGGGACAATGAGCAGTTCTTC,CATSDWGRDNEQFF
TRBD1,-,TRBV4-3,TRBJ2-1,TGCGCCAACAGTAAGTACAGGGACAGCTCCTACAATGAGCAGTTCTTC,CANSKYRDSSYNEQFF
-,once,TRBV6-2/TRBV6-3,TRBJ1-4,TGTGCCAGCACCCCAACGCGTGAAAAACTGTTTTTT,CASTPTREKLFF
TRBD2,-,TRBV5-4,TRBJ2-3,TGTGCCAGCAGCTCTAGGACTAGCCCTAGCACAGATACGCAGTATTTT,CASSSRTSPSTDTQYF
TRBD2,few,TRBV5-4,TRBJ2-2,TGTGCCAGCAGCGCCGGGACTAGCGGGAGGACCGGGGAGCTGTTTTTT,CASSAGTSGRTGELFF